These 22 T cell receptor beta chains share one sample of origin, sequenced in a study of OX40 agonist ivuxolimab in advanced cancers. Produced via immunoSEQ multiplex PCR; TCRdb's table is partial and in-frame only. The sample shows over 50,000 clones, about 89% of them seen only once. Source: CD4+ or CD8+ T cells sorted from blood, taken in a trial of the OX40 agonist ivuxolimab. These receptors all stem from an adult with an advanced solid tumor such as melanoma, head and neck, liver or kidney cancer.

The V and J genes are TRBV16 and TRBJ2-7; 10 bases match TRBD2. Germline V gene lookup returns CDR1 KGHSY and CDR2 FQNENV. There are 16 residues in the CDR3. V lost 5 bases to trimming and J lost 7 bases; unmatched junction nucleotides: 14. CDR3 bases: TGTGCCAGCAGCACTCGACTAGCGGGCCCCCGAGGGGAGCAGTACTTC. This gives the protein CASSTRLAGPRGEQYF.

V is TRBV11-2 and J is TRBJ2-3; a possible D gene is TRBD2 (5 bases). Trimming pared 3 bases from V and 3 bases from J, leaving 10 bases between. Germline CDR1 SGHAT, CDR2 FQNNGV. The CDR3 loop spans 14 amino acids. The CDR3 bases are TGTGCCAGCAGCTTTGGACCGGGGACAGATACGCAGTATTTT. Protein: CASSFGPGTDTQYF.

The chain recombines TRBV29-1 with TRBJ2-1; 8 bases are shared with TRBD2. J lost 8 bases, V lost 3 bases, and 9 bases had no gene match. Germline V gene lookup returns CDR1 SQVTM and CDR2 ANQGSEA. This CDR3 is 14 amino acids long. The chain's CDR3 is CSVDSSGSAYEQFF. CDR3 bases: TGCAGCGTTGATTCGAGCGGGAGTGCCTATGAGCAGTTCTTC.

CDR3 DNA sequence: TGTGCCAGCAGTCCGGAGTATAGCAATCAGCCCCAGCATTTT. This encodes CASSPEYSNQPQHF. This chain joins TRBV6-4 and TRBJ1-5; D is undetermined. Germline V gene lookup returns CDR1 MRHNA and CDR2 SNTAGT. This CDR3 has 14 amino acids. Trimming pared 5 bases from V and 0 bases from J, leaving 8 bases between.

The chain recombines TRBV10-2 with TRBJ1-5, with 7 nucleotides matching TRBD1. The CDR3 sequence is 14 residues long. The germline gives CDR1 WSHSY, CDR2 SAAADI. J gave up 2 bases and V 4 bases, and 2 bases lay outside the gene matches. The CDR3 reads CASSGQGGNQPQHF. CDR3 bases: TGCGCCAGCAGTGGGCAGGGGGGCAATCAGCCCCAGCATTTT.

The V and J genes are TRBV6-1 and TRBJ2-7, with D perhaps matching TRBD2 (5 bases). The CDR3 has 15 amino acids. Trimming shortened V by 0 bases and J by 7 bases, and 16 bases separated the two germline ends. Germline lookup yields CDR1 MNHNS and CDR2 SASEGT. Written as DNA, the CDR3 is TGTGCCAGCAGTGAAGCAGCCGGGATCGTGGGGGAGCAGTACTTC. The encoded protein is CASSEAAGIVGEQYF.

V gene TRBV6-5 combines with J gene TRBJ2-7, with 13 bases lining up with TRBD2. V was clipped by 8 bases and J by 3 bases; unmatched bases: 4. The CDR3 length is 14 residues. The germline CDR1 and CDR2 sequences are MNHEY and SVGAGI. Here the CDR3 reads CASGGLAGSYEQYF. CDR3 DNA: TGTGCCAGCGGGGGACTAGCGGGAAGCTACGAGCAGTACTTC.

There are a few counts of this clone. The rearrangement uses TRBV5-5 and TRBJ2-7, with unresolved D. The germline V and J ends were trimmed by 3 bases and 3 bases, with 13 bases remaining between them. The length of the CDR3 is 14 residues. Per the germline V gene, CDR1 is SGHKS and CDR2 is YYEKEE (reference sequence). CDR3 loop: CASSSPASGYEQYF. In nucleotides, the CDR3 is TGTGCCAGCAGCTCCCCGGCCTCGGGCTACGAGCAGTACTTC.

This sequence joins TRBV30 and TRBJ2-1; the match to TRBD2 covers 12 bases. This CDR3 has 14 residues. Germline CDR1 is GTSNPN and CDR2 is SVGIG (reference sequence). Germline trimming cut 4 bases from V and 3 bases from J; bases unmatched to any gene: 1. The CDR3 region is CAWTSGGVYNEQFF. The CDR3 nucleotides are TGTGCCTGGACTAGCGGGGGGGTCTACAATGAGCAGTTCTTC. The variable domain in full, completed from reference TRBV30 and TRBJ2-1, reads SQTIHQWPATLVQPVGSPLSLECTVEGTSNPNLYWYRQAAGRGLQLLFYSVGIGQISSEVPQNLSASRPQDRQFILSSKKLLLSDSGFYLCAWTSGGVYNEQFFGPGTRLTVL.

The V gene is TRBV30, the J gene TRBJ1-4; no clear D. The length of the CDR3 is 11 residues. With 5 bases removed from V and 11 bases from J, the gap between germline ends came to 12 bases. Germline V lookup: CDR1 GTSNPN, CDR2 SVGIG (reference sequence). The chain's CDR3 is CAWGLSEKLFF. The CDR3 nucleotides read TGTGCCTGGGGGCTTAGCGAGAAACTGTTTTTT.

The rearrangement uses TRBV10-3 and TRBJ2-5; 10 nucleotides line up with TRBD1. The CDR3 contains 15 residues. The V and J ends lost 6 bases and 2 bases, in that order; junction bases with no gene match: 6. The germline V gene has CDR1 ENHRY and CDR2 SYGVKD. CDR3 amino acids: CAIRGGTGEQETQYF. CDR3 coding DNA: TGTGCCATCAGGGGAGGGACAGGGGAACAAGAGACCCAGTACTTC.

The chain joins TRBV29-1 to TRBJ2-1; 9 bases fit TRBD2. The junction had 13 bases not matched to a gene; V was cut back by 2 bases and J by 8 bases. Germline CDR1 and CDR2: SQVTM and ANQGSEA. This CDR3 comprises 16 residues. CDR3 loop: CSVETSRGRANDEQFF. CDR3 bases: TGCAGCGTTGAAACCTCTCGCGGGAGGGCCAACGATGAGCAGTTCTTC.

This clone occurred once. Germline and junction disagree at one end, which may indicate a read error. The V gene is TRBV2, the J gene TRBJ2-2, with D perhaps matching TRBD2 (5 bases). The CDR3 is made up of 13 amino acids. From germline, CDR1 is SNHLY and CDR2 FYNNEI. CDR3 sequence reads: CASSFGFLRELFF. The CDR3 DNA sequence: TGTGCCAGCAGTTTTGGGTTTCTGAGGGAACTGTTTTTT.

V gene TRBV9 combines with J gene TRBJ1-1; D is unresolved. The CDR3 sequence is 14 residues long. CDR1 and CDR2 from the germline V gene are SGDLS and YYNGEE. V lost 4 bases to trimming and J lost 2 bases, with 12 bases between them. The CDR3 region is CASSPNIGNTEAFF. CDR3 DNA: TGTGCCAGCAGCCCGAACATCGGAAACACTGAAGCTTTCTTT.

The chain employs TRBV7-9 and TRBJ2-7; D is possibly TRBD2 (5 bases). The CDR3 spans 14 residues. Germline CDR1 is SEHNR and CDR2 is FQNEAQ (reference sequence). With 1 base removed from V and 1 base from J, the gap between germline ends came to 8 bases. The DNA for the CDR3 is TGTGCCAGCAGCTTAGACGGGGTTTCCTACGAGCAGTACTTC. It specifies CASSLDGVSYEQYF.

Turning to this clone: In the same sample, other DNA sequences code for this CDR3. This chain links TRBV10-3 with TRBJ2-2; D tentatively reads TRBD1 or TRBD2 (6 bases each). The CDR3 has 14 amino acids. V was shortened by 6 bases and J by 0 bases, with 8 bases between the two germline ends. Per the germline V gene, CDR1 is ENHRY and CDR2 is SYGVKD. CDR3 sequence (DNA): TGTGCCATCAGGGGGGGCGCGAACACCGGGGAGCTGTTTTTT. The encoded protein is CAIRGGANTGELFF.

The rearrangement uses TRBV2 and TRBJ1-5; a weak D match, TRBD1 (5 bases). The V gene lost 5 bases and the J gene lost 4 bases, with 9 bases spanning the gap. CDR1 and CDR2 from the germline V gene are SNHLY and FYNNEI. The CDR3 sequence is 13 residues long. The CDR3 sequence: CASSRDLNQPQHF. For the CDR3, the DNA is TGTGCCAGCAGTCGGGACCTGAATCAGCCCCAGCATTTT.

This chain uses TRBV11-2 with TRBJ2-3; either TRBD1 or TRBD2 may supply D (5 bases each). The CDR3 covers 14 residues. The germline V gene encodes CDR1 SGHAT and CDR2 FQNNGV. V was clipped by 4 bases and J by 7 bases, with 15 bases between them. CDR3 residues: CASSSLGRIYTQYF. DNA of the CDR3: TGTGCCAGCAGCTCCCTGGGACGTATCTATACGCAGTATTTT.

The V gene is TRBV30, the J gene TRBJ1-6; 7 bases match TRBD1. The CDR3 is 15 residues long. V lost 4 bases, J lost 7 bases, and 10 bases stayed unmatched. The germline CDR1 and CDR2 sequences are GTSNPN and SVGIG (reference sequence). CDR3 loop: CAWNSPGQLNSPLHF. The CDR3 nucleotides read TGTGCCTGGAACTCACCGGGACAGCTAAATTCACCCCTCCACTTT. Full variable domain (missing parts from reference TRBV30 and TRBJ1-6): SQTIHQWPATLVQPVGSPLSLECTVEGTSNPNLYWYRQAAGRGLQLLFYSVGIGQISSEVPQNLSASRPQDRQFILSSKKLLLSDSGFYLCAWNSPGQLNSPLHFGNGTRLTVT.

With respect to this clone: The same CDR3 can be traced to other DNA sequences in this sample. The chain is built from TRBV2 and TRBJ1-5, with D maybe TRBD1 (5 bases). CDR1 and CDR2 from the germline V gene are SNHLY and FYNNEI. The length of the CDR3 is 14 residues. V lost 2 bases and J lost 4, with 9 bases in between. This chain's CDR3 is CASSERGGNQPQHF. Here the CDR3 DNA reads TGTGCCAGCAGTGAACGGGGGGGGAATCAGCCCCAGCATTTT.

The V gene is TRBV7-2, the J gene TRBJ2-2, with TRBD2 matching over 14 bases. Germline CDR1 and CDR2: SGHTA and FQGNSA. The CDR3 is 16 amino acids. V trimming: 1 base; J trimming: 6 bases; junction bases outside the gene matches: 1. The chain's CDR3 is CASSLGLAGGSGELFF. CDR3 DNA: TGTGCCAGCAGCTTAGGACTAGCGGGAGGGTCCGGGGAGCTGTTTTTT.

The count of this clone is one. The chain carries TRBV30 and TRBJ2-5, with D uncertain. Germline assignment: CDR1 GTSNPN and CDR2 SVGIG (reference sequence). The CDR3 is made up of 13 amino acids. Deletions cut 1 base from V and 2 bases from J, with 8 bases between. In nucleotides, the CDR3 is TGTGCCTGGAGTGGGTCAGGACAAGAGACCCAGTACTTC. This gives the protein CAWSGSGQETQYF. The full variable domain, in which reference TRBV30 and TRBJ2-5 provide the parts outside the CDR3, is SQTIHQWPATLVQPVGSPLSLECTVEGTSNPNLYWYRQAAGRGLQLLFYSVGIGQISSEVPQNLSASRPQDRQFILSSKKLLLSDSGFYLCAWSGSGQETQYFGPGTRLLVL.